This is a list of T cell receptor beta chains from one sample in a study of blood T cell repertoires in COVID-19. Sequenced by immunoSEQ multiplex PCR; TCRdb stores in-frame clones only, minus some. The table has some 41,000 clones, more than 80% seen once. Sequencing input: peripheral blood. Receptor source: a man older than 75 in a cohort sampled during active COVID-19. The conserved cysteine and the conserved F or W are not part of the CDR3 here.

v_gene	j_gene	CDR3aa
TRBV28	TRBJ2-3	ASSPRGSTDTQY
TRBV6-1	TRBJ2-5	ASSDPVETQY
TRBV7-7	TRBJ2-1	ASSRGGVYNEQF
TRBV5-1	TRBJ1-1	ASSGGQGMGEAF
TRBV6-1	TRBJ2-5	ASSDGSRGETQY
TRBV6-2/TRBV6-3	TRBJ2-7	ASNYRQSYEQY
TRBV2	TRBJ2-1	ASRPTLSSYNEQF
TRBV6-6	TRBJ1-2	ASSYGRNDYGYT
TRBV11-2	TRBJ2-7	ASSRGLAGAYEQY
TRBV7-9	TRBJ1-2	ASSFEAYGYT
TRBV28	TRBJ2-1	ASSYSGFALRGNEQF
TRBV10-2	TRBJ2-1	ASHADRGPSYNEQF
TRBV9	TRBJ2-7	ASSVGPASYEQY
TRBV11-3	TRBJ2-7	ASSSTGNPYEQY
TRBV24-1	TRBJ2-5	ATSDPHGGLATQY
TRBV5-4	TRBJ2-3	ASSSPGLAGASGDTQY
TRBV25-1	TRBJ2-1	ASRTSGSSYNEQF
TRBV5-1	TRBJ2-1	ASQLGMSSYNEQF
TRBV6-5	TRBJ2-3	ASSTGGGADTQY
TRBV3-1/TRBV3-2	TRBJ2-3	ASSPPGQGADTQY
TRBV5-1	TRBJ1-2	ASSFGTGGPYGYT
TRBV7-8	TRBJ2-7	ASSLQSSGPYEQY
TRBV6-5	TRBJ1-5	ASSYRQSNQPQH
TRBV7-9	TRBJ1-2	ASSPLGQGGYT
TRBV6-5	TRBJ2-3	ASSQTGFTDTQY
TRBV10-3	TRBJ2-7	AIKGAGATYEQY
TRBV5-6	TRBJ2-1	ASSAITAGQGVYDEQF
TRBV7-2	TRBJ2-5	ASSLAFRQETQY
TRBV6-4	TRBJ2-2	ASSDSNRAGELF
TRBV27	TRBJ2-5	ASSLFALAAQETQY
TRBV5-1	TRBJ1-1	ASSPNMNTEAF
TRBV5-1	TRBJ1-5	ASSNGQGAHQPQH
TRBV27	TRBJ2-4	ASSREVRNIQY
TRBV7-3	TRBJ1-5	ASSWAGGPNQPQH
TRBV9	TRBJ2-7	ASSVDTSGSEQY
TRBV3-1/TRBV3-2	TRBJ1-1	ASSLADREKTEAF
TRBV28	TRBJ2-7	ASSFNVGGSGEQY
TRBV19	TRBJ1-1	ASSRTGAGTEAF
TRBV5-4	TRBJ1-3	ASSAQGRPGNTIY
TRBV4-2	TRBJ1-5	ASSQAGLGTGRQPQH
TRBV4-2	TRBJ2-7	ASSAAQGYEQY
TRBV3-1/TRBV3-2	TRBJ2-5	ASSNLRGQETQY
TRBV2	TRBJ2-2	ASSAGRSTGELF
TRBV7-9	TRBJ2-7	ASSLSRGSYEQY
TRBV18	TRBJ2-5	ASSATGGEETQY
TRBV7-9	TRBJ1-3	ASSPDRGSGNTIY
TRBV29-1	TRBJ1-1	SFTGTGFPMNTEAF
TRBV4-3	TRBJ1-1	ASSQAPGGINTEAF
TRBV18	TRBJ2-7	ASSPNMGTSGRRHKDEQY
TRBV2	TRBJ1-6	ASSEPPGFNSPLH
TRBV7-2	TRBJ2-5	ASSFPHGARRLEETQY
TRBV3-1/TRBV3-2	TRBJ1-2	ASSQAGPHNYGYT